A selection of T cell receptor beta chains follows, all from one sample in a study of blood T cell repertoires in COVID-19. Here immunoSEQ multiplex PCR was the method, and the copy in TCRdb shows in-frame clones only, minus some. The table shows approximately 94,000 clones, with roughly nine tenths occurring only once. Sequenced material: peripheral blood. All receptors come from a man aged 25 to 45 in a cohort sampled during active COVID-19. Each CDR3 is given with its conserved first and last residue. D genes are given only for firm matches. Not all rows give a size; the values are once, few, many and, for expanded clones, a class.

j_gene	abundance	v_gene	d_gene	CDR3aa	CDR3nt
TRBJ2-6	-	TRBV18	-	CASSPRELAGANVLTF	TGTGCCAGCTCACCGAGGGAGTTGGCTGGGGCCAACGTCCTGACTTTC
TRBJ1-1	-	TRBV19	TRBD1	CASSIQGGTEAFF	TGTGCCAGTAGTATACAGGGGGGCACTGAAGCTTTCTTT
TRBJ2-2	-	TRBV7-8	TRBD2	CASSPRRGSEANTGELFF	TGTGCCAGCAGCCCTAGGCGGGGGTCAGAAGCGAACACCGGGGAGCTGTTTTTT
TRBJ1-1	few	TRBV30	-	CAWSQYGGRTEAFF	TGTGCCTGGAGCCAGTACGGGGGAAGAACTGAAGCTTTCTTT
TRBJ2-1	-	TRBV6-5	TRBD1	CASSRPRDRDNEQFF	TGTGCCAGCAGTAGACCCCGGGACAGAGACAATGAGCAGTTCTTC
TRBJ2-7	-	TRBV18	TRBD1	CASSPQERGLHEQYF	TGTGCCAGCTCACCACAGGAAAGGGGGCTCCACGAGCAGTACTTC
TRBJ2-3	-	TRBV6-2/TRBV6-3	TRBD2	CASSYYILAGVNTDTQYF	TGTGCCAGCAGTTACTATATTCTTGCGGGGGTAAACACAGATACGCAGTATTTT
TRBJ2-1	-	TRBV2	-	CASSKFEGEQFF	TGTGCCAGCAGTAAGTTTGAGGGCGAGCAGTTCTTC
TRBJ2-7	-	TRBV5-5	-	CASSPGSSAYEQYF	TGTGCCAGCAGCCCGGGGAGTTCGGCCTACGAGCAGTACTTC
TRBJ2-7	-	TRBV5-4	TRBD1	CASSSRQGSVHEEYF	TGTGCCAGCAGCAGTAGACAGGGGAGCGTCCACGAGGAGTACTTC
TRBJ2-3	-	TRBV5-6	TRBD2	CASTPWGRGGLTDTQYF	TGTGCCAGCACCCCCTGGGGGCGGGGGGGCCTCACAGATACGCAGTATTTT
TRBJ2-5	few	TRBV2	TRBD1	CASTRTGVWQETQYF	TGTGCCAGCACCCGGACAGGGGTTTGGCAAGAGACCCAGTACTTC